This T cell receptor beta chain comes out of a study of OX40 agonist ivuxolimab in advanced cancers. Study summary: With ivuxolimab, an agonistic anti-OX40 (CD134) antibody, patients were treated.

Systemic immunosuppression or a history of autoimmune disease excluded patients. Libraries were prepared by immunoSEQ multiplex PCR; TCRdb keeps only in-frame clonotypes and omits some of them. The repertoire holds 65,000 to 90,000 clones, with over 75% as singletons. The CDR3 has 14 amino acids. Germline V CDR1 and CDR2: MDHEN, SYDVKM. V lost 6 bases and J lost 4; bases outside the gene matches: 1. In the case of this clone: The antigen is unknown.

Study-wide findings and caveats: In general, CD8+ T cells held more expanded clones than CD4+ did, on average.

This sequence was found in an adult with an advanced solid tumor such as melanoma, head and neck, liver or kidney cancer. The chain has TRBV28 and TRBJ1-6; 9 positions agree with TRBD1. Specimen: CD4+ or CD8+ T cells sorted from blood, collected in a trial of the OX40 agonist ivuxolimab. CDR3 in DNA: TGTGCCAGCAGGGGACAGGGTTATAATTCACCCCTCCACTTT. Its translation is CASRGQGYNSPLHF. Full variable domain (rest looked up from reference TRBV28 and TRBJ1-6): DVKVTQSSRYLVKRTGEKVFLECVQDMDHENMFWYRQDPGLGLRLIYFSYDVKMKEKGDIPEGYSVSREKKERFSLILESASTNQTSMYLCASRGQGYNSPLHFGNGTRLTVT.